Presented here are 10 T cell receptor beta chains from one specimen sequenced in a study of blood T cell repertoires in COVID-19. Profiled with immunoSEQ multiplex PCR; TCRdb holds only in-frame clones, not every one. The sample lists some 200,000 clones; roughly 80% were seen once. Specimen: peripheral blood. These receptors all come from a woman of 80 years or more with acute or convalescent COVID-19.

The V gene is TRBV4-3, the J gene TRBJ1-6; tentative D call: TRBD1 (6 bases). This CDR3 has 16 amino acids. V was shortened by 1 base and J by 9 bases, with 16 bases between the two germline ends. CDR1 is LGHNA and CDR2 is YSLEER in the germline V gene. The CDR3 sequence is CASSQGGGQGLSPLHF. The CDR3 nucleotides are TGCGCCAGCAGCCAAGGAGGAGGCCAGGGGCTTTCACCCCTCCACTTT.

V is TRBV18 and J is TRBJ2-1, with 14 bases matching TRBD2. The CDR3 sequence is 16 residues long. V was pared by 6 bases and J by 9 bases, with 10 bases of the junction left unmatched. Germline loops: CDR1 KGHSH, CDR2 LQKENI. CDR3 nucleotide sequence: TGTGCCAGCTCCGTGACTAGCGGGGGGGCCTTAACTGAGCAGTTCTTC. Protein product: CASSVTSGGALTEQFF.

CDR3 region: CASSLTTTSLTDTQYF. The CDR3 nucleotides are TGCGCCAGCAGCCTTACGACGACTAGCCTCACAGATACGCAGTATTTT. The chain joins TRBV5-1 to TRBJ2-3, with 7 positions matching TRBD2. This CDR3 has 16 residues. In germline, CDR1 is SGHRS, CDR2 YFSETQ. Trimming removed 4 bases from V and 2 bases from J; junction bases left unmatched: 10.

The V call is TRBV11-2, the J call TRBJ1-6, with 8 positions matching TRBD1. Germline assignment: CDR1 SGHAT and CDR2 FQNNGV. This CDR3 is 16 amino acids long. Trimming cost V 1 base and J 6 bases; bases outside gene matches: 5. The CDR3 DNA reads TGTGCCAGCAGCTTAGGTGGGGACAGGTTTAATTCACCCCTCCACTTT. Encoded protein: CASSLGGDRFNSPLHF.

This chain uses TRBV2 with TRBJ2-3; unclear D gene. Germline CDR1 reads SNHLY; CDR2 reads FYNNEI. This CDR3 has 11 residues. V dropped 2 bases and J dropped 6 bases, with 3 bases sitting between them. The CDR3: CASSESDTQYF. CDR3 DNA: TGTGCCAGCAGTGAATCGGATACGCAGTATTTT.

This clone was seen just once. V and J are TRBV6-2 or TRBV6-3 and TRBJ1-1; tentative D call: TRBD1 (5 bases). The ends were cut back, 5 bases at V and 1 base at J, with 11 bases in the middle. CDR1 MNHEY and CDR2 SVGEGT come from the germline V gene. The length of the CDR3 is 14 residues. CDR3 in amino acids: CASSDTGPNTEAFF. CDR3 bases: TGTGCCAGCAGTGATACAGGACCGAACACTGAAGCTTTCTTT.

The chain is built from TRBV16 and TRBJ1-4; a possible D gene is TRBD1 (5 bases). The V gene's germline CDR1 is KGHSY and CDR2 FQNENV. Trimming removed 1 base from V and 4 bases from J, with 13 bases in between. The CDR3 has 16 residues. CDR3 DNA: TGTGCCAGCAGCCAATTCGGTGACAGCCTTAATGAAAAACTGTTTTTT. The encoded protein is CASSQFGDSLNEKLFF.

This clone was seen a few times. The chain is built from TRBV7-2 and TRBJ2-7, with TRBD2 matching over 7 bases. The CDR3 runs 13 residues. Trimming took 2 bases from V and 6 from J; bases not matched to a gene: 4. Looked up from germline, CDR1 is SGHTA and CDR2 is FQGNSA. This chain's CDR3 is CASSLSWEGEQYF. The CDR3 bases are TGTGCCAGCAGCTTATCTTGGGAGGGCGAGCAGTACTTC.

V is TRBV11-2 and J is TRBJ2-7; D might be TRBD2 (6 bases). The CDR3 runs to 14 residues. Trimming took off 3 bases at V and 0 bases at J, with 9 bases between the two ends. Germline CDR1 and CDR2: SGHAT and FQNNGV. For the CDR3, the DNA is TGTGCCAGCAGCTTTAGCGGCTCCTCCTACGAGCAGTACTTC. This translates into CASSFSGSSYEQYF.

V usage is TRBV19 and J usage is TRBJ2-2, with TRBD2 matching over 15 bases. J gave up 4 bases and V 4 bases, and 1 base lay outside the gene matches. Germline assignment: CDR1 LNHDA and CDR2 SQIVND (reference sequence). The CDR3 spans 16 residues. The CDR3 loop is CASSRTSGGVTGELFF. CDR3 sequence (DNA): TGTGCCAGTAGTAGGACTAGCGGGGGGGTCACCGGGGAGCTGTTTTTT.